The present TCR beta chain was sequenced within a study of T cell responses to AZD1222 COVID-19 vaccine. Study-wide background: Second-dose schedules of about 4 or about 12 weeks were combined. General observations from the study: Repertoires in all cases were sampled only once the peak T cell response had passed. White British people made up most donors, females outnumbered males, and clonal diversity was possibly underestimated. Vaccine-associated CD4 TCRs spanned spike, dominant at 160-218 and 743-854.

The CDR3 loop spans 15 amino acids. The germline V and J ends were trimmed by 4 bases and 0 bases, with 12 bases remaining between them. The germline V gene encodes CDR1 MNHEY and CDR2 SVGEGT. Details on this clone: Its target is not known.

Measured with immunoSEQ multiplex PCR; TCRdb has only the in-frame clones, and not every one. This table has 95,000 to 150,000 clones, around 94% appearing once. The chain joins TRBV6-2 or TRBV6-3 to TRBJ1-1, with D perhaps matching TRBD1 (5 bases). This receptor was taken from an adult in good health. The source was peripheral blood, collected on day 0 of AZD1222 vaccination. CDR3 DNA sequence: TGTGCCAGCAGTTCGGAGGGAGGGGTGAACACTGAAGCTTTCTTT. This translates into CASSSEGGVNTEAFF.